These T cell receptor beta chains were read from a single sample in a study of T cells in narcolepsy. Using immunoSEQ multiplex PCR, the repertoire was profiled, and TCRdb retains in-frame clones only, with some absent. This sample has some 25,000 clones, with approximately 62% found just once. Source material: memory (CD45RA-) CD4+ T cells from blood. The receptors were sampled from a human donor in good health. Both conserved end residues are part of each CDR3. Each record gives: V gene, J gene, clone size, D gene, CDR3 protein, CDR3 DNA. D genes are given only for firm matches. Rows give clone size only sometimes, using once, few, many, or a class for an expanded clone.

TRBV19	TRBJ2-5	.	TRBD2	CASSPSGIETQYF	TGTGCCAGTAGCCCTAGCGGAATAGAGACCCAGTACTTC
TRBV14	TRBJ2-5	.	.	CASSQARNRETQYF	TGTGCCAGCAGCCAAGCTCGTAACAGGGAGACCCAGTACTTC
TRBV20-1	TRBJ2-1	once	.	CSANQGNEQFF	TGCAGTGCTAACCAGGGAAATGAGCAGTTCTTC
TRBV7-2	TRBJ2-7	.	.	CASSLDGSGAGEQYF	TGTGCCAGCAGCTTAGACGGCAGTGGGGCGGGAGAGCAGTACTTC
TRBV15	TRBJ2-1	.	TRBD2	CATSSPSGRIHNEQFF	TGTGCCACCAGCAGCCCTAGCGGGAGGATACACAATGAGCAGTTCTTC
TRBV7-8	TRBJ2-3	.	TRBD1	CASSFRRDRVPPDTQYF	TGTGCCAGCAGCTTTCGCCGGGACAGGGTCCCCCCAGATACGCAGTATTTT
TRBV10-2	TRBJ2-7	.	.	CASSESNSGYEQYF	TGCGCCAGCAGTGAGAGTAACAGCGGCTACGAGCAGTACTTC
TRBV5-8	TRBJ2-1	.	.	CASGRRGTSPYNEQFF	TGTGCCAGCGGGAGAAGAGGGACTTCGCCCTACAATGAGCAGTTCTTC
TRBV7-8	TRBJ2-7	few	TRBD1	CASSPRGMGNRGSYEQYF	TGTGCCAGCAGCCCCAGGGGGATGGGGAACCGGGGCTCCTACGAGCAGTACTTC
TRBV28	TRBJ1-2	.	TRBD1	CASSFTTGQLYGYTF	TGTGCCAGCAGTTTTACCACGGGACAGCTTTATGGCTACACCTTC
TRBV30	TRBJ1-2	.	.	CAWSLERDWSYTF	TGTGCCTGGAGTCTTGAAAGGGATTGGAGCTACACCTTC
TRBV7-2	TRBJ2-7	few	.	CASSPKDRMMDYEQYF	TGTGCCAGCAGCCCTAAGGACCGGATGATGGACTACGAGCAGTACTTC
TRBV6-6	TRBJ1-2	.	.	CASSYSTIHYGYTF	TGTGCCAGCAGTTACTCGACAATTCACTATGGCTACACCTTC
TRBV9	TRBJ2-3	.	.	CASSPLDFPPTDTQYF	TGTGCCAGCAGCCCCTTAGATTTCCCCCCCACAGATACGCAGTATTTT
TRBV7-2	TRBJ2-3	few	.	CASSLQGSDTQYF	TGTGCCAGCAGCTTACAGGGTTCAGATACGCAGTATTTT
TRBV19	TRBJ1-4	.	.	CASSILSRGSGAEKLFF	TGTGCCAGTAGTATTCTCTCTCGGGGCTCAGGCGCCGAAAAACTGTTTTTT
TRBV7-8	TRBJ2-5	once	.	CASSRDDRETQYF	TGTGCCAGCAGCCGGGACGATAGGGAGACCCAGTACTTC
TRBV4-1	TRBJ1-1	.	.	CASTPGRGPAANTEAFF	TGCGCCAGCACTCCGGGGAGGGGTCCCGCCGCCAACACTGAAGCTTTCTTT
TRBV5-1	TRBJ2-7	once	TRBD1	CASSFTPGQGGEQYF	TGCGCCAGCAGCTTTACACCGGGACAGGGGGGCGAGCAGTACTTC
TRBV28	TRBJ1-4	few	.	CASREGIREPGKLFF	TGTGCCAGCAGGGAGGGGATACGAGAACCTGGAAAACTGTTTTTT
TRBV15	TRBJ1-1	once	.	CATSRNEGLTFF	TGTGCCACCAGCAGAAATGAGGGTTTAACTTTCTTT
TRBV27	TRBJ2-5	.	.	CASSLLGSQETQYF	TGTGCCAGCAGTTTATTAGGCAGCCAAGAGACCCAGTACTTC
TRBV7-2	TRBJ1-4	.	.	CASSPGVRQLFF	TGTGCCAGCAGCCCAGGGGTTAGGCAACTGTTTTTT
TRBV5-1	TRBJ2-1	few	TRBD1	CASSAGQAIGVEQFF	TGCGCCAGCAGCGCGGGACAGGCCATCGGGGTTGAGCAGTTCTTC
TRBV4-2	TRBJ2-7	.	.	CASALQGANYEQYF	TGTGCCAGCGCCCTTCAGGGAGCGAACTACGAGCAGTACTTC
TRBV30	TRBJ1-5	.	.	CAWNKDQSNQPQHF	TGTGCCTGGAATAAGGACCAAAGCAATCAGCCCCAGCATTTT
TRBV29-1	TRBJ2-5	.	.	CSGRTGTFLGTQYF	TGCAGCGGGCGTACAGGGACGTTTTTAGGGACCCAGTACTTC
TRBV2	TRBJ2-7	.	TRBD1	CASRRDGQGGYEQYF	TGTGCCAGCAGGAGGGACGGACAGGGCGGTTACGAGCAGTACTTC
TRBV4-3	TRBJ2-2	few	.	CASSQPGGGRSGELFF	TGCGCCAGCAGCCAACCGGGTGGGGGCCGGAGCGGGGAGCTGTTTTTT
TRBV7-9	TRBJ2-3	few	TRBD1	CASSLGQGALDTQYF	TGTGCCAGCAGCCTCGGACAGGGGGCGTTAGATACGCAGTATTTT
TRBV4-2	TRBJ1-2	.	TRBD1	CASSQLAGQGDNYGYTF	TGTGCCAGCAGCCAGTTGGCGGGGCAGGGGGACAACTATGGCTACACCTTC
TRBV5-1	TRBJ2-7	few	TRBD2	CASSSTSGSYEQYF	TGCGCCAGCAGCTCTACTAGCGGGAGCTACGAGCAGTACTTC
TRBV28	TRBJ1-5	.	.	CACKGDSNQPQHF	TGTGCCTGCAAGGGGGATAGCAATCAGCCCCAGCATTTT
TRBV27	TRBJ1-2	.	TRBD1	CASRPLTGGDYGYTF	TGTGCCAGCAGACCATTGACAGGGGGAGACTATGGCTACACCTTC
TRBV5-6	TRBJ1-1	.	TRBD1	CASSLGTGGKRNTEAFF	TGTGCCAGCAGCTTGGGGACAGGGGGGAAGAGGAACACTGAAGCTTTCTTT
TRBV11-3	TRBJ2-3	.	.	CASSLEGGFLTDTQYF	TGTGCCAGCAGCTTAGAAGGAGGGTTTCTCACAGATACGCAGTATTTT
TRBV6-1	TRBJ1-5	.	.	CASSESQPQHF	TGTGCCAGCAGTGAGTCTCAGCCCCAGCATTTT
TRBV4-1	TRBJ1-2	few	TRBD1	CASSQDQIQGGKLNYGYTF	TGCGCCAGCAGCCAAGATCAAATCCAGGGGGGAAAATTAAACTATGGCTACACCTTC
TRBV28	TRBJ1-1	.	TRBD1	CASSTTGQVGRNTEAFF	TGTGCCAGCAGTACCACGGGACAGGTGGGACGGAACACTGAAGCTTTCTTT
TRBV5-1	TRBJ2-7	.	.	CASSWGVGGYEQYF	TGCGCCAGCAGCTGGGGCGTGGGGGGCTACGAGCAGTACTTC
TRBV2	TRBJ2-3	.	.	CASSAGVTRSGTDTQYF	TGTGCCAGCAGTGCGGGAGTGACAAGAAGCGGCACAGATACGCAGTATTTT
TRBV6-6	TRBJ2-1	.	.	CASSYGVAVGEQFF	TGTGCCAGCAGTTACGGGGTGGCGGTCGGTGAGCAGTTCTTC
TRBV9	TRBJ2-5	.	TRBD2	CASSVDGRAGEQYF	TGTGCCAGCAGCGTAGACGGGAGGGCCGGGGAGCAGTACTTC
TRBV25-1	TRBJ2-2	few	.	CASSDRVFLNGELFF	TGTGCCAGCAGTGACAGGGTTTTTCTTAACGGGGAGCTGTTTTTT
TRBV28	TRBJ1-1	few	.	CASSFEGRGAEAFF	TGTGCCAGCAGTTTTGAGGGGCGGGGTGCTGAAGCTTTCTTT
TRBV4-2	TRBJ2-6	few	.	CASSQGETTPGANVLTF	TGTGCCAGCAGCCAAGGGGAGACTACCCCTGGGGCCAACGTCCTGACTTTC
TRBV14	TRBJ1-1	.	.	CASSQEGPERTEAFF	TGTGCCAGCAGCCAAGAAGGGCCGGAAAGGACTGAAGCTTTCTTT
TRBV11-2	TRBJ2-1	few	TRBD2	CASSFPTAGLASEQFF	TGTGCCAGCAGCTTTCCCACCGCAGGACTAGCTAGTGAGCAGTTCTTC
TRBV7-3	TRBJ1-2	.	TRBD1	CASSPGTGEGGYTF	TGTGCCAGCAGCCCGGGGACAGGGGAGGGTGGCTACACCTTC
TRBV10-2	TRBJ2-7	few	TRBD2	CATRDAGGLYEQYF	TGCGCCACCAGAGACGCGGGAGGCCTCTACGAGCAGTACTTC
TRBV11-3	TRBJ2-7	.	.	CASSLGHSPVYEQYF	TGTGCCAGCAGCTTAGGCCATAGTCCAGTCTACGAGCAGTACTTC
TRBV28	TRBJ1-5	.	.	CASSLAEVRQPQHF	TGTGCCAGCAGTTTGGCGGAGGTGAGGCAGCCCCAGCATTTT
TRBV29-1	TRBJ2-5	.	.	CSVGKAGTAQETQYF	TGCAGCGTTGGAAAGGCGGGGACAGCCCAAGAGACCCAGTACTTC
TRBV28	TRBJ1-2	.	.	CASSSSWGSIGYTF	TGTGCCAGCAGTTCCTCATGGGGGAGTATCGGCTACACCTTC
TRBV2	TRBJ2-7	.	.	CASSAGAAPIEQYF	TGTGCCAGCAGTGCCGGGGCTGCTCCCATCGAGCAGTACTTC